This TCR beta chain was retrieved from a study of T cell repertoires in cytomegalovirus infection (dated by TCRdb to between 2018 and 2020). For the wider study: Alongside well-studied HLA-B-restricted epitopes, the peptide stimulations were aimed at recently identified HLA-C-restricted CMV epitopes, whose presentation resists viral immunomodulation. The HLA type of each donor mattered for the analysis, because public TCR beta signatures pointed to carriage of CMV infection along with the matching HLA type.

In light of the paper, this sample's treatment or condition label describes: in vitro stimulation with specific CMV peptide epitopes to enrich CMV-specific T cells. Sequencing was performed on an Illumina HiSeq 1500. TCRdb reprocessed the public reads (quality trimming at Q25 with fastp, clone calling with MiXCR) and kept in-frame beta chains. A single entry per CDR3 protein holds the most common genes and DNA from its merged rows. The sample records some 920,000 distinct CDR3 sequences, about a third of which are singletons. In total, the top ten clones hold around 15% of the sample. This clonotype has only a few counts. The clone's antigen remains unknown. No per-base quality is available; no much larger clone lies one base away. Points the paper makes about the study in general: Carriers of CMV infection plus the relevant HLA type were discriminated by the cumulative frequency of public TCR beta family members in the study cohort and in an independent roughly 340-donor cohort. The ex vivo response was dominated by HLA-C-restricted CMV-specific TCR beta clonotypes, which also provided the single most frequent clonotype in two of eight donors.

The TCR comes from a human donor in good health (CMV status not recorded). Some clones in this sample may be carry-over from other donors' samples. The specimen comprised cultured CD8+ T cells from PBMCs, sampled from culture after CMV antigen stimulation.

The bases read TGTGCCAGCAGCTTCTTGGGTAGCGGGGGTGGCACAGATACGCAGTATTTT. This yields the protein CASSFLGSGGGTDTQYF. Recombination connected TRBV7-9 to TRBJ2-3; TRBD2 matches 9 bases in the middle. CDR1 and CDR2 (SEHNR, FQNEAQ) derive from the germline V gene (reference sequence). Unmatched junction bases come to 8, with V trimmed by 3 bases and J by 1 base. The CDR3, from cysteine to phenylalanine, totals 17 residues. The only DNA kept is the CDR3, 51 bases in frame from the first base.